Listed here are 10 T cell receptor beta chains from one sample, sequenced in a study of beta chain features in type 1 diabetes. Study results and limitations: People with Type 1 diabetes carried modestly yet significantly shorter TCRB CDR3s in all four CD4+ subsets.

Every bit of the isolated RNA underwent reverse transcription, so sequencing read expressed TCRB transcripts. Libraries were prepared by immunoSEQ multiplex PCR; TCRdb keeps only in-frame clonotypes and omits some of them. The sample has roughly 240,000 clones; 24% are singletons. No antigen is known for these receptors. Material for sequencing was naive CD4+ T cells from blood. All receptors come from a woman younger than 45 with type 1 diabetes.

The chain links TRBV19 to TRBJ1-2; the match to TRBD1 covers 8 bases. V shed 6 bases and J 8 bases; nucleotides not matched to a gene: 14. CDR1 LNHDA and CDR2 SQIVND come from the germline V gene (reference sequence). This CDR3 has 15 residues. In nucleotides, the CDR3 is TGTGCCAGTAGACAGACAGGGGCCTCAGGCTGGGGCTACACCTTC. Translated, it gives CASRQTGASGWGYTF.

This clone has only a few counts. This chain connects TRBV9 to TRBJ2-6, with D perhaps matching TRBD1 (6 bases). The CDR3 has 16 residues. The V gene's germline CDR1 is SGDLS and CDR2 YYNGEE. V was pared by 1 base and J by 2 bases, with 10 bases between. CDR3 coding DNA: TGTGCCAGCAGCGTAAAATGGGGGCCTGGGGCCAACGTCCTGACTTTC. Encoded protein: CASSVKWGPGANVLTF.

This clone was found a few times. The rearrangement uses TRBV30 and TRBJ2-5; no reliable D call. There are 11 residues in the CDR3. Trimming shortened V by 3 bases and J by 5 bases, and 7 bases separated the two germline ends. From germline, CDR1 is GTSNPN and CDR2 SVGIG (reference sequence). DNA for the CDR3: TGTGCCTGGAGATCCCCGGAGACCCAGTACTTC. Amino acids: CAWRSPETQYF.

This clone was observed a few times. The genes are TRBV28 and TRBJ1-2; D may be TRBD1 (5 bases). Per the germline V gene, CDR1 is MDHEN and CDR2 is SYDVKM. The CDR3 sequence is 14 residues long. With 7 bases removed from V and 6 bases from J, the gap between germline ends came to 18 bases. CDR3 nucleotides: TGTGCCAGCATCCCGGCGGACAACGCCCATGGCTACACCTTC. This sequence encodes CASIPADNAHGYTF.

The table lists this clone with a few counts. The V call is TRBV30, the J call TRBJ1-2, with D possibly matching TRBD1 (6 bases). The germline V gene encodes CDR1 GTSNPN and CDR2 SVGIG (reference sequence). This CDR3 is built from 14 residues. V lost 5 bases and J 5 bases, leaving 18 bases between the germline ends. CDR3 in DNA: TGTGCCTGGGCGACAGGCCCTGAGGGGTATGGCTACACCTTC. It specifies CAWATGPEGYGYTF.

This clone was seen a few times. This sequence joins TRBV2 and TRBJ1-1; 11 nucleotides align to TRBD1. The CDR3 totals 13 residues. Per germline, CDR1 SNHLY and CDR2 FYNNEI. The junction had 3 bases not matched to a gene; V was cut back by 6 bases and J by 6 bases. CDR3 loop: CASRDRGPAEAFF. The DNA for the CDR3 is TGTGCCAGCAGGGACAGGGGGCCGGCTGAAGCTTTCTTT.

This clone was found a few times. This sequence joins TRBV5-4 and TRBJ1-2; tentatively, D is TRBD1 (6 bases). This CDR3 has 14 residues. Germline CDR1 reads SGHNT; CDR2 reads YYREEE (reference sequence). Deletions cut 0 bases from V and 2 bases from J, with 8 bases between. The chain's CDR3 is CASSLGQGNYGYTF. CDR3 nucleotides: TGTGCCAGCAGCTTGGGGCAGGGGAACTATGGCTACACCTTC. The full variable domain, completed using reference TRBV5-4 and TRBJ1-2, is ETGVTQSPTHLIKTRGQQVTLRCSSQSGHNTVSWYQQALGQGPQFIFQYYREEENGRGNFPPRFSGLQFPNYSSELNVNALELDDSALYLCASSLGQGNYGYTFGSGTRLTVV.

V gene TRBV19 combines with J gene TRBJ2-1; D is unresolved. Trimming shortened V by 3 bases and J by 10 bases, and 10 bases separated the two germline ends. Germline V gene sequence: CDR1 LNHDA, CDR2 SQIVND (reference sequence). The length of the CDR3 is 12 residues. The DNA of the CDR3 is TGTGCCAGTAGTATCATCCGAGAGGAGCAGTTCTTC. This encodes CASSIIREEQFF.

This clone was picked up one time. The chain carries TRBV18 and TRBJ2-7; D might be TRBD2 (5 bases). The CDR3 extends over 16 amino acids. The ends were cut back, 0 bases at V and 5 bases at J, with 17 bases in the middle. Germline loops: CDR1 KGHSH, CDR2 LQKENI. The CDR3 bases are TGTGCCAGCTCACCACCAGGGAGCGCCCCAGTGAACGAGCAGTACTTC. Protein: CASSPPGSAPVNEQYF.

The table lists this clone with a count of one. This chain joins TRBV7-9 and TRBJ2-1, with D tentatively TRBD1 (6 bases). From germline, CDR1 is SEHNR and CDR2 FQNEAQ (reference sequence). The CDR3 spans 14 residues. V lost 1 base, J lost 7 bases, and 11 bases lay in between. This CDR3 is CASSLVGGANEQFF. The CDR3 nucleotides are TGTGCCAGCAGCTTAGTAGGGGGTGCGAATGAGCAGTTCTTC.